Included here is one TCR beta chain sequence, with context. Only a few counts were recorded for this clone. There is no known antigen for this receptor. Nothing much larger sits one base from this clone, and base qualities are not available. Before undergoing thyroid surgery, none of the patients had been given any kind of treatment. Patient clinical samples collected from the early 2010s to the late 2010s were retrospectively analysed using T-cell receptor beta sequencing. Libraries were built with PCR. The run used an Illumina HiSeq 4000. High-throughput sequencing was used to profile the TCR beta-chain CDR3 region of every patient. Regarding the original processing steps: CDR3 differences across clinicopathological groups were used to build a classifier for discriminating distant-metastatic papillary thyroid cancer patients. The Shannon index was used to assess repertoire diversity, and the Morisita-Horn index was used to assess tumor-blood repertoire similarity. The raw public data were reprocessed by TCRdb itself: fastp quality trimming at Q25, MiXCR clonotype calling, in-frame beta chains only. TCRdb's processing, not the authors', yielded these V and J calls. This sample is represented by approximately 16,000 clones; about 30% of them were singletons. The top ten constitute roughly 13% of the sample.

The data are from a study of metastatic and nonmetastatic thyroid tumors (dated by TCRdb to about 2020). About the investigation overall: For patients with malignant and with benign thyroid disease, the researchers compared repertoires between peripheral blood samples and tumor or nodule tissue samples. Overall study results and their limits: In both blood and tumor samples, malignant tumors were reported to have significantly higher TCR beta diversity than benign nodules.

V is pared back by 6 bases and J by 2 bases, with 13 bases lying between the germline termini. The CDR3 measures 14 amino acids from cysteine to phenylalanine. Only the CDR3 portion is preserved as DNA: 42 bases, with reading frame beginning at the first base. The receptor comes from a female donor with papillary thyroid cancer or a benign thyroid nodule (not recorded which). Some clones in this sample may be carry-over from other donors' samples. The material sequenced was adjacent normal tissue. Recombination connected TRBV12-3 or TRBV12-4 to TRBJ2-5; the D call is tentative, TRBD1 or TRBD2, as each matches 5 bases. The DNA sequence is TGTGCCAGCAGACCGGGACGCAGACAAGAGACCCAGTACTTC. Translated, this gives CASRPGRRQETQYF.